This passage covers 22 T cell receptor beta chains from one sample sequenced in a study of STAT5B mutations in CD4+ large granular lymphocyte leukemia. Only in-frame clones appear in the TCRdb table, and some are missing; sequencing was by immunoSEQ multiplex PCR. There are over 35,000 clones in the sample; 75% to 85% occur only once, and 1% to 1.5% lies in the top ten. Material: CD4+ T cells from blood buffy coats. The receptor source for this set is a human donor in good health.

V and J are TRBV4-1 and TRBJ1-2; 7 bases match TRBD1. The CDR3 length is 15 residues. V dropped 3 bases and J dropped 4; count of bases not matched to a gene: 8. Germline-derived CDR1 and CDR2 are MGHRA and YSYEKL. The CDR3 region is CASSQADRALYGYTF. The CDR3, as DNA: TGCGCCAGCAGCCAGGCCGACAGGGCCCTCTATGGCTACACCTTC.

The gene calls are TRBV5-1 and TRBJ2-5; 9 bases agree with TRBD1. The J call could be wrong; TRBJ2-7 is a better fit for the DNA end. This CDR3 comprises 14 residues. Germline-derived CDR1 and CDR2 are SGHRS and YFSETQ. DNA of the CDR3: TGCGCCAGCAGCTTGGCAAGGACAGGGGACGAGCAGTACTTC. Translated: CASSLARTGDEQYF.

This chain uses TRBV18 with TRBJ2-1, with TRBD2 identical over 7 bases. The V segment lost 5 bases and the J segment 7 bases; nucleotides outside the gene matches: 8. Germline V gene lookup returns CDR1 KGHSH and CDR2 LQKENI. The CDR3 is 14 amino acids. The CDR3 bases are TGTGCCAGCTCATCAGCGGGACTACCTAATGAGCAGTTCTTC. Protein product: CASSSAGLPNEQFF. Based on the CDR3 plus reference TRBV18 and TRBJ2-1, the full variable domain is NAGVMQNPRHLVRRRGQEARLRCSPMKGHSHVYWYRQLPEEGLKFMVYLQKENIIDESGMPKERFSAEFPKEGPSILRIQQVVRGDSAAYFCASSSAGLPNEQFFGPGTRLTVL.

The CDR3 is CASSQDLVGEQFF. The CDR3 bases are TGCGCCAGCAGCCAAGACTTAGTCGGTGAGCAGTTCTTC. The rearrangement links TRBV4-3 to TRBJ2-1, with unresolved D. V was shortened by 0 bases and J by 9 bases, with 9 bases between the two germline ends. CDR3 length equals 13 residues. The V gene's germline CDR1 is LGHNA and CDR2 YSLEER.

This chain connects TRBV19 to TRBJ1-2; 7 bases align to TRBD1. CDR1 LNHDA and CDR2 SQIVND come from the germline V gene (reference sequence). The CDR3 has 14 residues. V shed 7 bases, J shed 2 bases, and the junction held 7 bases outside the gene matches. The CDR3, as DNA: TGTGCCAGTAAATCCGCGGACAGGAACTATGGCTACACCTTC. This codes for CASKSADRNYGYTF.

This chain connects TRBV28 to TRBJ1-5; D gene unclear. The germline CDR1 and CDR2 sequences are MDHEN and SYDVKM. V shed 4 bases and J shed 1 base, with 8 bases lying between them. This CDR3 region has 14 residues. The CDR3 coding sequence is TGTGCCAGCAGTTCCGGACCCAGCAATCAGCCCCAGCATTTT. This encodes CASSSGPSNQPQHF.

CDR3 sequence: CASSYSPESSYEQYF. CDR3 nucleotide sequence: TGTGCCAGCAGTTACTCCCCGGAAAGCTCCTACGAGCAGTACTTC. This chain links TRBV6-5 with TRBJ2-7; the D is unclear. Germline loops: CDR1 MNHEY, CDR2 SVGAGI. The CDR3 has 15 amino acids. The V and J ends lost 0 bases and 0 bases respectively, with 9 bases between them.

The DNA of the CDR3 is TGTGCCAGCAGTGAAGGTGGAGGGGTCTACAATGAGCAGTTCTTC. This sequence encodes CASSEGGGVYNEQFF. The V and J genes are TRBV2 and TRBJ2-1; tentative D call: TRBD2 (6 bases). This CDR3 comprises 15 residues. The germline gives CDR1 SNHLY, CDR2 FYNNEI. The V gene lost 1 base and the J gene lost 3 bases, with 10 bases spanning the gap.

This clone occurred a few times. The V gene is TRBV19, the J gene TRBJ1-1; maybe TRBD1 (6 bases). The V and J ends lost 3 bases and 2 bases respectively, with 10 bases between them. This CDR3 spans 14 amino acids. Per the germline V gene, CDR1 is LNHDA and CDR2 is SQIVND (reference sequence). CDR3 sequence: CASSIRGANTEAFF. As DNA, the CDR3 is TGTGCCAGTAGTATCAGGGGCGCAAACACTGAAGCTTTCTTT.

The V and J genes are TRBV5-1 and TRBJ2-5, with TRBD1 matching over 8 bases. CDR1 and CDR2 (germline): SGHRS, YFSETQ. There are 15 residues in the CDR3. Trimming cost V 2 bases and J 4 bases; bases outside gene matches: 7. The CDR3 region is CASSLSLTGGETQYF. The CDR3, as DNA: TGCGCCAGCAGCTTATCCTTAACAGGGGGAGAGACCCAGTACTTC.

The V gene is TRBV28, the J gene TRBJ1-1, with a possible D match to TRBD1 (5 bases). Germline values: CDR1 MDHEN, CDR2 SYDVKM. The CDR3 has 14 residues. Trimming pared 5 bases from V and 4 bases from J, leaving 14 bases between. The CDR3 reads CASSPPGVSTEAFF. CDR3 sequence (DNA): TGTGCCAGCAGTCCCCCGGGGGTGAGCACTGAAGCTTTCTTT.

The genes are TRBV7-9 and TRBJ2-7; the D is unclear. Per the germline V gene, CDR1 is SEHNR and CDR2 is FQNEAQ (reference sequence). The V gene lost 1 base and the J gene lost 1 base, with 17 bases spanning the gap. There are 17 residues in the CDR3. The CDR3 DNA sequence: TGTGCCAGCAGCTTAGGGTTGATAACATCCCTGTCCTACGAGCAGTACTTC. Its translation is CASSLGLITSLSYEQYF.

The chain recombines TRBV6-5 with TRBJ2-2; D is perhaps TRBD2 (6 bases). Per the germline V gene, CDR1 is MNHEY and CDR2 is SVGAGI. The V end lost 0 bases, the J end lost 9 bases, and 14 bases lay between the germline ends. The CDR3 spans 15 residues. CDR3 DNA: TGTGCCAGCAGTTACTCGACAGCGGGCTTCTGGGAGCTGTTTTTT. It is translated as CASSYSTAGFWELFF.

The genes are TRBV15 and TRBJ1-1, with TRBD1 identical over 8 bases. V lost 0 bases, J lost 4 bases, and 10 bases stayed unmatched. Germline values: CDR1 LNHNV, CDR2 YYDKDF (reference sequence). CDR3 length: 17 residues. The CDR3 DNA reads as TGTGCCACCAGCAGAGACCGGACAGGGTCATGGGGCACTGAAGCTTTCTTT. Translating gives CATSRDRTGSWGTEAFF.

In DNA form, the CDR3 reads TGTGCCAGTAGTATTATCGGACAGGGGGATTCTGGCTACACCTTC. Encoded protein: CASSIIGQGDSGYTF. V usage is TRBV19 and J usage is TRBJ1-2, with 10 bases that match TRBD1. V trimming: 3 bases; J trimming: 7 bases; junction bases outside the gene matches: 8. The V gene's germline CDR1 is LNHDA and CDR2 SQIVND (reference sequence). CDR3 size: 15 residues.

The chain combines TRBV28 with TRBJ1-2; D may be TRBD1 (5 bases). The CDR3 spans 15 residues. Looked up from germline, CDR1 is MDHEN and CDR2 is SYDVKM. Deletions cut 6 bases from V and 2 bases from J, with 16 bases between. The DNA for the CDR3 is TGTGCCAGCAGCCGAGATGGGGCAGGGAACTATGGCTACACCTTC. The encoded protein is CASSRDGAGNYGYTF.

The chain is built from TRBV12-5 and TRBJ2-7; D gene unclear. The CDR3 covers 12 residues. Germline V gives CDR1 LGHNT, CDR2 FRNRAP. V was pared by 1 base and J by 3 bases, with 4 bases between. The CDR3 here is CASGLEDYEQYF. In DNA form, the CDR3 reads TGTGCTAGTGGTTTGGAAGACTACGAGCAGTACTTC.

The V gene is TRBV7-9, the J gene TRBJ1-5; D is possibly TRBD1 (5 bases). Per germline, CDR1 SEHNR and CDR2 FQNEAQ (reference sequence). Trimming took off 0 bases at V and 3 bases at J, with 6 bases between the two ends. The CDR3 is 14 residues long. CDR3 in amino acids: CASSLAGDNQPQHF. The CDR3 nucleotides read TGTGCCAGCAGCTTAGCGGGGGACAATCAGCCCCAGCATTTT.

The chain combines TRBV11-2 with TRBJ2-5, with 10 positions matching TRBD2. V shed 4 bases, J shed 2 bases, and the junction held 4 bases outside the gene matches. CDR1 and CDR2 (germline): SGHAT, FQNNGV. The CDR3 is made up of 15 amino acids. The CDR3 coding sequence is TGTGCCAGCAGCTACTGGACTAGCGGACAAGAGACCCAGTACTTC. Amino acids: CASSYWTSGQETQYF.

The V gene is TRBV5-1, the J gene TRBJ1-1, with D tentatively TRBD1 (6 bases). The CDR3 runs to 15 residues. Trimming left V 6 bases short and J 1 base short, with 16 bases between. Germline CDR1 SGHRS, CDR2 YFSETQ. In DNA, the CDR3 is TGCGCCAGCAAACCCGTCGCAGGGGCGAACACTGAAGCTTTCTTT. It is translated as CASKPVAGANTEAFF.

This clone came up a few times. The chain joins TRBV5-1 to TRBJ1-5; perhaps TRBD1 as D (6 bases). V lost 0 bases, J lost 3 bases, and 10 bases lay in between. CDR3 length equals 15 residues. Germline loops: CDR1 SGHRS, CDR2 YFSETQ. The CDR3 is CASSLVSGANQPQHF. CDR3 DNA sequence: TGCGCCAGCAGCTTGGTGTCAGGGGCCAATCAGCCCCAGCATTTT.

The CDR3, as DNA: TGTGCCAGCAGTTTTTGGCAGGGCGGCTCCTACGAGCAGTACTTC. Protein: CASSFWQGGSYEQYF. The rearrangement uses TRBV27 and TRBJ2-7; D possibly corresponds to TRBD1 (5 bases). Deletions cut 3 bases from V and 0 bases from J, with 12 bases between. CDR1 is MNHEY, CDR2 SMNVEV, per germline (reference sequence). This CDR3 region has 15 residues.